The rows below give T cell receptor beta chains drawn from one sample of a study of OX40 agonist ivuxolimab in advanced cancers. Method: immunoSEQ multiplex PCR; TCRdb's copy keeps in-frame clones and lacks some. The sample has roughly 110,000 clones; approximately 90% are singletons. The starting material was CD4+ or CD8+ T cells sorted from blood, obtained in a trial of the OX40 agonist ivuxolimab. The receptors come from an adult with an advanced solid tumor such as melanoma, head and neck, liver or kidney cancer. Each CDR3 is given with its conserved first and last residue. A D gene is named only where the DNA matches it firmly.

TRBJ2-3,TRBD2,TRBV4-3,CASKRTSGSSDTQYF
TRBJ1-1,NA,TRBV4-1,CASSQDAGNTEAFF
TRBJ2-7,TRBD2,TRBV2,CARKTSGSYEQYF
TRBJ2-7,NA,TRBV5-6,CASSLGPGVRRRTYEQYF
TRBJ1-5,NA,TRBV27,CASSLRGLGVSDQPQHF
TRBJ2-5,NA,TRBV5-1,CASSFEGEETQYF
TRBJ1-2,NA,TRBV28,CASSFGSPYGYTF
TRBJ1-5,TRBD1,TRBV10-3,CAISETDRGGNQPQHF
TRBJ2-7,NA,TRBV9,CASSRGLSYEQYF
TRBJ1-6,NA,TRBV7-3,CASSLAPAGSPLHF
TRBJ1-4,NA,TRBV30,CAWGSTTNEKLFF
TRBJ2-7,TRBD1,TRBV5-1,CASSSGQGAVEQYF
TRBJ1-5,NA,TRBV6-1,CASRWGDPGPQHF
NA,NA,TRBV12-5,CASGSGPTYEQYF
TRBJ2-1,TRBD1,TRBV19,CASRGQGEFF
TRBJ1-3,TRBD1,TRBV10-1,CASSDRGRNTIYF
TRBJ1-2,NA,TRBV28,CASTHLTIRDGYTF
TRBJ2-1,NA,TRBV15,CATSKRLTSSYNEQFF
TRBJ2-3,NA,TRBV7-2,CASSLARGSTDTQYF
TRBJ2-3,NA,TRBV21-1,CASSKCGLLFTQYF
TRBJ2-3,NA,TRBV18,CASSLLAETDTQYF
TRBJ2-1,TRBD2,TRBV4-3,CASSLDSGSSYNEQFF
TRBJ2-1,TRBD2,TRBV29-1,CSVGGSGGIYNEQFF
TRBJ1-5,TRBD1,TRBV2,CATRQGMSQPQHF
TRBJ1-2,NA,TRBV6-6,CASSMGRGYGYTF
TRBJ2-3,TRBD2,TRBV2,CAPGEGLADKSSTDTQYF
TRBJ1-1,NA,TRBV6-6,CASSYPSWAEAFF
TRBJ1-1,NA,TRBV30,CAWSVRGRGDTEAFF
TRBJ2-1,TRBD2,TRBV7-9,CASSPAVVAGNYNEQFF
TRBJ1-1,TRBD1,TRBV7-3,CASSRMGQGISNTEAFF
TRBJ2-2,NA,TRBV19,CASSKTTNLGELFF
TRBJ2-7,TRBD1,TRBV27,CASSSGPGQGPYEQYF
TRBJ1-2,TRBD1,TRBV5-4,CASSAGQGINYGYTF
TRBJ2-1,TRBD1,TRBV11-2,CASSLVGDRYNEQFF
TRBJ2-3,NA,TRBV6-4,CASSEQATDTQYF
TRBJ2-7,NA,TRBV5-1,CASSLVPGTQYEQYF
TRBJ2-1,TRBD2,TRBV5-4,CASSPAGTSGSQGTYNEQFF
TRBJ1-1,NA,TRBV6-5,CASSSPGTVNTEAFF
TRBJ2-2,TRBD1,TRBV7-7,CASSLQGAGTGELFF
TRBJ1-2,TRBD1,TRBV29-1,CSCVQAGGGYTF
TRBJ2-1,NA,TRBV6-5,CASSYGTPSSYNEQFF
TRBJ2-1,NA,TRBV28,CASSSTGFREQFF
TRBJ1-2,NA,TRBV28,CASSPGGAYGYTF